The 30 T cell receptor beta chains presented below share a single source sample, sequenced in a study of PD-1 blockade in classical Hodgkin lymphoma. Following autologous stem cell transplantation, relapse occurred in every patient, and exposure to brentuximab vedotin varied. Assay used: immunoSEQ multiplex PCR; TCRdb lists only in-frame clones, some missing. The sample has under 100,000 clones, 65% to 85% seen once. The sequenced sample was peripheral blood mononuclear cells (PBMCs), obtained at baseline. The receptors were sampled from a human donor with classical Hodgkin lymphoma.

The chain joins TRBV11-2 to TRBJ2-7; the match to TRBD2 covers 13 bases. This CDR3 is built from 15 residues. V lost 5 bases to trimming and J lost 4 bases; unmatched junction nucleotides: 5. Germline V gives CDR1 SGHAT, CDR2 FQNNGV. CDR3 residues: CASSPRLAGGYEQYF. The CDR3 nucleotides are TGTGCCAGCAGCCCAAGACTAGCGGGAGGTTACGAGCAGTACTTC.

This chain links TRBV5-5 with TRBJ1-1; D possibly corresponds to TRBD1 (6 bases). V lost 2 bases and J lost 5, with 10 bases in between. Germline CDR1 is SGHKS and CDR2 is YYEKEE (reference sequence). The CDR3 is made up of 13 amino acids. The chain's CDR3 is CASSFPGVTEAFF. The CDR3 coding sequence is TGTGCCAGCAGCTTCCCAGGGGTGACTGAAGCTTTCTTT.

The chain has TRBV12-5 and TRBJ2-3; TRBD1 agrees at 8 bases. The V segment lost 6 bases and the J segment 10 bases; nucleotides outside the gene matches: 15. Germline loops: CDR1 LGHNT, CDR2 FRNRAP. This CDR3 contains 15 residues. The CDR3 here is CASGAGPIGTGAQYF. Written as DNA, the CDR3 is TGTGCTAGTGGGGCGGGCCCGATCGGGACAGGCGCGCAGTATTTT.

The chain carries TRBV6-5 and TRBJ2-7; maybe TRBD2 (5 bases). CDR3 length equals 13 residues. With 6 bases removed from V and 3 bases from J, the gap between germline ends came to 12 bases. Germline CDR1 reads MNHEY; CDR2 reads SVGAGI. In DNA, the CDR3 is TGTGCCAGCAGCCAGGACTCCTACTACGAGCAGTACTTC. It is translated as CASSQDSYYEQYF.

The rearrangement joins TRBV6-6 to TRBJ1-1, with unresolved D. Germline CDR1 reads MNHNY; CDR2 reads SVGAGI (reference sequence). Deletions cut 6 bases from V and 2 bases from J, with 4 bases between. The CDR3 spans 11 residues. The CDR3 reads CASRLNTEAFF. In DNA form, the CDR3 reads TGTGCCAGCAGACTTAACACTGAAGCTTTCTTT.

This clone was detected only once. This chain uses TRBV2 with TRBJ2-7, with TRBD2 matching over 16 bases. The CDR3 runs to 21 residues. V was clipped by 4 bases and J by 2 bases; unmatched bases: 17. Germline lookup yields CDR1 SNHLY and CDR2 FYNNEI. The DNA of the CDR3 is TGTGCCAGCAGTGTTAGCCTTGGGCTCCCGGGACTAGCGGGAGGGACCTACGAGCAGTACTTC. This gives the protein CASSVSLGLPGLAGGTYEQYF.

CDR3 DNA: TGTGCCAGTAGTACCAGGGGCAGGGTGAGCCGGGAGCTGTTTTTT. Its translation: CASSTRGRVSRELFF. The rearrangement joins TRBV19 to TRBJ2-2; D may be TRBD1 (6 bases). V shed 4 bases and J shed 9 bases, with 18 bases lying between them. CDR3 size: 15 residues. Germline values: CDR1 LNHDA, CDR2 SQIVND (reference sequence).

The chain has TRBV19 and TRBJ1-2, with D possibly matching TRBD1 (5 bases). Germline V CDR1 and CDR2: LNHDA, SQIVND (reference sequence). The CDR3 consists of 13 residues. Trimming took 4 bases from V and 3 from J, leaving 9 bases between them. CDR3 DNA: TGTGCCAGTAGTACTCTCAGGGACTATGGCTACACCTTC. Its protein product is CASSTLRDYGYTF.

This clone was found a few times. The gene calls are TRBV15 and TRBJ1-4, with TRBD1 identical over 9 bases. Per the germline V gene, CDR1 is LNHNV and CDR2 is YYDKDF (reference sequence). Germline trimming cut 1 base from V and 8 bases from J; bases unmatched to any gene: 8. This CDR3 contains 16 residues. This chain's CDR3 is CATSRVTGTGNEKLFF. The DNA for the CDR3 is TGTGCCACCAGCAGAGTAACCGGGACAGGGAACGAAAAACTGTTTTTT.

CDR3 amino acids: CASMTSGTDTQYF. The CDR3 region has the DNA TGCGCCAGCATGACTAGCGGGACAGATACGCAGTATTTT. This sequence joins TRBV10-2 and TRBJ2-3; 10 nucleotides match TRBD2. The V and J ends lost 7 bases and 3 bases, in that order; junction bases with no gene match: 1. From germline, CDR1 is WSHSY and CDR2 SAAADI. The CDR3 is made up of 13 amino acids.

The J gene is TRBJ2-7, the V gene TRBV21-1; TRBD1, as called in the table, went unchecked against the DNA. TRBV21-1 is annotated as a pseudogene. There are 12 residues in the CDR3. DNA for the CDR3: TGTGCCAGCAGCAACCGACAGCCTCATGAGTACTTC. This codes for CASSNRQPHEYF.

In this sample, this clone turned up a few times. CDR3 sequence reads: CASNDGTGELFF. The CDR3 region has the DNA TGTGCCAGCAACGACGGGACCGGGGAGCTGTTTTTT. The chain couples TRBV5-6 to TRBJ2-2; no clear D gene. CDR3 length: 12 amino acids. Germline values: CDR1 SGHDT, CDR2 YYEEEE. V gave up 6 bases and J gave up 5 bases, with 8 bases separating them.

The CDR3 nucleotides are TGTGCCAGTAGTTCAGGGACAACGAACACCGGGGAGCTGTTTTTT. Protein product: CASSSGTTNTGELFF. The chain couples TRBV19 to TRBJ2-2; the D gene is possibly TRBD1 (6 bases). Trimming shortened V by 5 bases and J by 0 bases, and 10 bases separated the two germline ends. The CDR3 covers 15 residues. CDR1 and CDR2 (germline): LNHDA, SQIVND (reference sequence).

The chain carries TRBV5-6 and TRBJ1-2; D ambiguous. Between the trimmed V and J ends, which lost 0 bases and 2 bases, there was a span of 20 bases. This CDR3 is 18 amino acids long. Germline CDR1 SGHDT, CDR2 YYEEEE. CDR3 region: CASSLVARFGQTNYGYTF. The CDR3 DNA reads TGTGCCAGCAGCTTGGTTGCGAGGTTCGGGCAGACCAACTATGGCTACACCTTC. Looking up the rest from reference TRBV5-6 and TRBJ1-2 gives the full variable domain: DAGVTQSPTHLIKTRGQQVTLRCSPKSGHDTVSWYQQALGQGPQFIFQYYEEEERQRGNFPDRFSGHQFPNYSSELNVNALLLGDSALYLCASSLVARFGQTNYGYTFGSGTRLTVV.

V and J are TRBV30 and TRBJ1-2; maybe TRBD1 (5 bases). Trimming pared 7 bases from V and 2 bases from J, leaving 14 bases between. The CDR3 loop spans 13 amino acids. From germline, CDR1 is GTSNPN and CDR2 SVGIG (reference sequence). This CDR3 reads CASRDVGNYGYTF. The CDR3 DNA follows: TGTGCCTCACGGGACGTCGGGAACTATGGCTACACCTTC.

This clone was seen only once. The chain couples TRBV7-9 to TRBJ1-2, with a tentative D call TRBD1 (5 bases). Germline loops: CDR1 SEHNR, CDR2 FQNEAQ (reference sequence). CDR3 length: 15 residues. Trimming shortened V by 4 bases and J by 4 bases, and 16 bases separated the two germline ends. CDR3 sequence (DNA): TGTGCCAGCAGCTCTGAGTCTGGGGCTGGCTATGGCTACACCTTC. Translating gives CASSSESGAGYGYTF.

The chain has TRBV15 and TRBJ2-7, with D perhaps TRBD2 (6 bases). With 1 base removed from V and 1 base from J, the gap between germline ends came to 8 bases. The CDR3 totals 14 residues. CDR1 is LNHNV, CDR2 YYDKDF, per germline (reference sequence). CDR3 in DNA: TGTGCCACCAGCAGAGTCGCGGGGTCCTACGAGCAGTACTTC. Protein product: CATSRVAGSYEQYF.

The J gene is TRBJ2-1, the V gene TRBV10-1; no reliable D call. Germline CDR1 and CDR2: WNHNN and SYGVQD (reference sequence). V was clipped by 5 bases and J by 7 bases, with 6 bases between them. This CDR3 is built from 11 residues. For the CDR3, the DNA is TGCGCCAGCAGTAACTATAATGAGCAGTTCTTC. Its protein product is CASSNYNEQFF.

The V and J genes are TRBV27 and TRBJ2-7; TRBD2 matches at 13 bases. The CDR3 extends over 17 amino acids. V lost 6 bases, J lost 6 bases, and 14 bases stayed unmatched. CDR1 and CDR2 (germline): MNHEY, SMNVEV (reference sequence). The CDR3 loop is CASSQPSGTSGVGEQYF. The CDR3 DNA reads TGTGCCAGCAGCCAACCTTCCGGGACTAGCGGGGTGGGCGAGCAGTACTTC.

The gene calls are TRBV7-8 and TRBJ2-3; D possibly corresponds to TRBD2 (5 bases). Germline CDR1 SGHVS, CDR2 FQNEAQ. This CDR3 spans 14 amino acids. Trimming cost V 5 bases and J 2 bases, with 11 bases left between them. The CDR3 DNA follows: TGTGCCAGCAGCCAGGAAGCGGCCACAGATACGCAGTATTTT. Translated, it gives CASSQEAATDTQYF.

The chain employs TRBV18 and TRBJ2-3; 10 nucleotides align to TRBD2. J gave up 4 bases and V 6 bases, and 10 bases lay outside the gene matches. Germline lookup yields CDR1 KGHSH and CDR2 LQKENI. This CDR3 spans 16 amino acids. The CDR3 region is CASSLLSGRFADTQYF. CDR3 in DNA: TGTGCCAGCTCCCTACTTAGCGGGAGGTTTGCAGATACGCAGTATTTT.

This chain connects TRBV11-3 to TRBJ2-2; TRBD2 matches at 14 bases. Per germline, CDR1 SGHNT and CDR2 YENEEA. This CDR3 region has 18 residues. V lost 5 bases and J lost 5; bases outside the gene matches: 10. Written as DNA, the CDR3 is TGTGCCAGCAGCCCGGGACTAGCGGGAGTGGGGGCTACCGGGGAGCTGTTTTTT. Protein product: CASSPGLAGVGATGELFF.

The rearrangement joins TRBV7-9 to TRBJ2-2, with 9 positions matching TRBD2. The CDR3 contains 16 residues. Germline V gene data show CDR1 as SEHNR and CDR2 as FQNEAQ (reference sequence). The V gene end was trimmed by 6 bases and the J gene end by 4 bases; junction bases not matched to a gene: 9. The CDR3 sequence: CASSPLAGELTGELFF. CDR3 in DNA: TGTGCCAGCAGTCCCTTAGCGGGGGAACTCACCGGGGAGCTGTTTTTT.

The chain employs TRBV9 and TRBJ1-2; perhaps TRBD1 as D (5 bases). Germline CDR1 SGDLS, CDR2 YYNGEE. CDR3 length: 17 amino acids. Trimming cost V 3 bases and J 5 bases, with 23 bases left between them. In DNA, the CDR3 is TGTGCCAGCAGCGCCTGGAAAAAAACCGGGACGACGTATGGCTACACCTTC. Its translation is CASSAWKKTGTTYGYTF.

This clone occurred a few times. J is TRBJ2-2 and V is TRBV30; TRBD2 matches at 7 bases. The junction had 6 bases not matched to a gene; V was cut back by 1 base and J by 10 bases. CDR3 length: 13 amino acids. CDR1 and CDR2 (germline): GTSNPN, SVGIG (reference sequence). DNA of the CDR3: TGTGCCTGGAGTGGACTAGCCTCCGTGGAGCTGTTTTTT. This sequence encodes CAWSGLASVELFF.

Comment on this clone: Other nucleotide sequences in the sample specify the same CDR3. The rearrangement links TRBV5-4 to TRBJ2-7; TRBD1 matches 11 bases. The V gene's germline CDR1 is SGHNT and CDR2 YYREEE (reference sequence). V lost 3 bases and J lost 5; bases outside the gene matches: 4. The CDR3 extends over 14 amino acids. CDR3 residues: CASSSRDRGNEQYF. The CDR3 region has the DNA TGTGCCAGCAGCTCCCGGGACAGGGGGAACGAGCAGTACTTC.

The chain combines TRBV7-8 with TRBJ2-2; 10 bases map to TRBD2. The CDR3 spans 16 residues. CDR1 SGHVS and CDR2 FQNEAQ come from the germline V gene. With 5 bases clipped from V and 5 bases from J, the junction kept 8 bases outside the gene matches. The CDR3, as DNA: TGTGCCAGCAGCCTACTAGCGGGAAGAGGGACCGGGGAGCTGTTTTTT. Its protein is CASSLLAGRGTGELFF.

This clone was observed a few times. The V call is TRBV6-1, the J call TRBJ2-3; D gene unclear. The V gene's germline CDR1 is MNHNS and CDR2 SASEGT. Trimming took 6 bases from V and 6 from J, leaving 7 bases between them. This CDR3 spans 11 amino acids. The CDR3 DNA reads as TGTGCCAGCAGCGAGTTGGATACGCAGTATTTT. It yields the protein CASSELDTQYF.

The V and J genes are TRBV9 and TRBJ2-1; D is unclear. CDR3 size: 15 residues. V dropped 3 bases and J dropped 0 bases, with 10 bases sitting between them. Germline assignment: CDR1 SGDLS and CDR2 YYNGEE. The CDR3 loop reads CASSEGSGSYNEQFF. Here the CDR3 DNA reads TGTGCCAGCAGCGAGGGCTCAGGCTCCTACAATGAGCAGTTCTTC.

This clone was counted a few times. This sequence joins TRBV4-2 and TRBJ2-4; TRBD2 is a possible D gene (7 bases). Germline lookup yields CDR1 LGHNA and CDR2 YNFKEQ. The CDR3 totals 17 residues. Trimming stripped 1 base from V and 1 base from J, with 14 bases between. Written as DNA, the CDR3 is TGTGCCAGCAGCCAAGTGGGAGGGAGGGGGGCCAAAAACATTCAGTACTTC. Amino acids: CASSQVGGRGAKNIQYF.